Shown below are 13 T cell receptor beta chains from a single sample sequenced in a study of T cells in Graves' hyperthyroidism and ophthalmopathy. From RNA transcripts, TCR beta CDR3 regions were amplified. With the HTBI primer set, the TCR CDR3 went through a first round of RT-PCR. In TCRdb, the multiplex PCR reads were re-called with MiXCR into one record per CDR3 protein. The repertoire holds about 400,000 distinct CDR3 sequences, under 15% seen once, with 9.2% in the top ten. Specimen: blood. Every receptor here comes from a young woman with Graves' hyperthyroidism.

This clonotype showed up many times. CDR3 DNA sequence: TGTGCCAGCAGTGCCGACTCTTCTGAGGGGTACGAGCAGTACTTC. This translates into CASSADSSEGYEQYF. This chain links TRBV6-2 or TRBV6-3 with TRBJ2-7, with D possibly called TRBD1 or TRBD2 (5 bases each). The V gene lost 5 bases and the J gene lost 4 bases, with 18 bases spanning the gap. CDR1 MNHEY and CDR2 SVGEGT come from the germline V gene. The CDR3 is made up of 15 amino acids.

The chain uses TRBV18 and TRBJ1-5; TRBD1 might be the D (5 bases). Germline CDR1 KGHSH, CDR2 LQKENI. Trimming cost V 2 bases and J 2 bases, with 10 bases left between them. The CDR3 loop spans 15 amino acids. The CDR3 nucleotides read TGTGCCAGCTCACCAGCAGGGATGGGCAATCAGCCCCAGCATTTT. Translation: CASSPAGMGNQPQHF.

This chain joins TRBV19 and TRBJ2-4; 8 bases fit TRBD2. V trimming: 6 bases; J trimming: 4 bases; junction bases outside the gene matches: 14. This CDR3 is built from 17 residues. From germline, CDR1 is LNHDA and CDR2 SQIVND (reference sequence). CDR3 coding DNA: TGTGCCAGTAGCACCCGGACTAGCCTAGGCGGAAAAAACATTCAGTACTTC. Protein: CASSTRTSLGGKNIQYF.

This clonotype has a count of ten or more. This chain connects TRBV3-1 to TRBJ2-3; 10 nucleotides align to TRBD2. There are 15 residues in the CDR3. The trim removed 4 bases at V and 0 bases at J, leaving 1 base unmatched. The germline V gene encodes CDR1 LGHDT and CDR2 YNNKEL (reference sequence). The CDR3 region is CASSPTSGSTDTQYF. The CDR3 DNA reads as TGTGCCAGCAGCCCGACTAGCGGGAGCACAGATACGCAGTATTTT.

This clonotype was found many times. The V gene is TRBV7-2, the J gene TRBJ2-3; TRBD1 matches 9 bases. J lost 2 bases, V lost 0 bases, and 15 bases had no gene match. This CDR3 is 20 amino acids long. Germline values: CDR1 SGHTA, CDR2 FQGNSA. CDR3 loop: CASSLAYLPWGDRATDTQYF. The DNA of the CDR3 is TGTGCCAGCAGCTTAGCGTATTTACCCTGGGGGGACAGGGCCACAGATACGCAGTATTTT.

On this clonotype: A read error may account for a junction end that differs from germline. J is TRBJ2-3 and V is TRBV6-4; D gene ambiguous. There are 17 residues in the CDR3. Per the germline V gene, CDR1 is MRHNA and CDR2 is SNTAGT. The CDR3 sequence: CDSSDPTIPVCTDTQYF. For the CDR3, the DNA is TGTGACAGCAGTGACCCCACTATACCGGTATGCACAGATACGCAGTATTTT.

To note about this clonotype: With a much larger clone just one base away, this may be a read error. CDR3 region: CSVERYLAGTGELVF. The CDR3 region has the DNA TGCAGCGTTGAGCGGTATCTAGCGGGAACCGGGGAGCTGGTTTTT. The chain recombines TRBV29-1 with TRBJ2-2, with TRBD2 identical over 9 bases. CDR1 is SQVTM and CDR2 is ANQGSEA in the germline V gene. This CDR3 is 15 amino acids long.

In this sample, this clonotype turned up many times. V and J are TRBV7-9 and TRBJ2-1; no clear D. CDR3 size: 11 residues. Per germline, CDR1 SEHNR and CDR2 FQNEAQ (reference sequence). Trimming left V 1 base short and J 12 bases short, with 7 bases between. The CDR3 DNA follows: TGTGCCAGCAGCTTAGGGAGAGGGCAGTTCTTC. This encodes CASSLGRGQFF.

The sample holds many counts of this clonotype. CDR3 bases: TGTGCCAGCTCACCCCAACATCAGGGAGATCAGCCCCAGCATTTT. Translating gives CASSPQHQGDQPQHF. The genes are TRBV18 and TRBJ1-5; D might be TRBD1 (5 bases). Germline values: CDR1 KGHSH, CDR2 LQKENI. This CDR3 contains 15 residues. Trimming shortened V by 3 bases and J by 5 bases, and 14 bases separated the two germline ends.

Only a few counts were recorded for this clonotype. The chain couples TRBV12-5 to TRBJ2-1; D not resolved. V lost 5 bases to trimming and J lost 6 bases, with 8 bases between them. This CDR3 comprises 12 residues. Looked up from germline, CDR1 is LGHNT and CDR2 is FRNRAP. CDR3 in DNA: TGTGCTAGTGGTACGCTCCTCAATGAGCAGTTCTTC. Translation: CASGTLLNEQFF.

This clonotype was found many times. J is TRBJ2-5 and V is TRBV30; weak D call: TRBD1 (5 bases). Trimming shortened V by 4 bases and J by 12 bases, and 21 bases separated the two germline ends. Germline V gene lookup returns CDR1 GTSNPN and CDR2 SVGIG (reference sequence). The CDR3 is 13 residues long. The CDR3 here is CAWTGQTLETEYF. CDR3 nucleotides: TGTGCCTGGACAGGGCAGACCCTCGAAACAGAGTACTTC.

This clonotype was seen many times. The rearrangement links TRBV7-3 to TRBJ2-1; TRBD1 agrees at 10 bases. This CDR3 has 15 amino acids. The V segment lost 0 bases and the J segment 8 bases; nucleotides outside the gene matches: 4. CDR1 and CDR2 (germline): SGHTA, FQGTGA. The CDR3 coding sequence is TGTGCCAGCAGCTTAACGGGACAGGGGATCTATGAGCAGTTCTTC. Translated, it gives CASSLTGQGIYEQFF.

This clonotype was detected ten times or more. The V gene is TRBV12-3 or TRBV12-4, the J gene TRBJ1-1, with 9 bases lining up with TRBD1. The CDR3 is 15 amino acids. V shed 5 bases, J shed 6 bases, and the junction held 10 bases outside the gene matches. CDR3 residues: CASSHRDRDFAEAFF. CDR3 DNA sequence: TGTGCCAGCAGTCACCGGGACAGGGATTTCGCTGAAGCTTTCTTT.